These 29 T cell receptor beta chains were sequenced from one sample in a study of breast tumors, draining lymph nodes, adjacent tissues. TCRdb called the multiplex PCR reads again in MiXCR, with one record for every CDR3 protein. The sample includes 84,000 or so distinct CDR3 sequences, approximately 29% of them seen just once. Axillary draining lymph nodes of breast cancer patients supplied the node samples. Sample: axillary lymph node tissue. The receptors were gathered from a female donor with breast cancer. Some clones in this sample may be carry-over from other donors' samples.

This clonotype was seen at least ten times. The chain carries TRBV7-9 and TRBJ2-1; D call uncertain. The CDR3 has 12 residues. CDR1 is SEHNR, CDR2 FQNEAQ, per germline (reference sequence). Trimming left V 5 bases short and J 6 bases short, with 8 bases between. The CDR3 protein is CASSADINEQFF. The CDR3 DNA follows: TGTGCCAGCAGCGCCGACATCAATGAGCAGTTCTTC.

The rearrangement joins TRBV30 to TRBJ1-4; D ambiguous. The V end lost 5 bases, the J end lost 13 bases, and 11 bases lay between the germline ends. The CDR3 extends over 10 amino acids. The germline CDR1 and CDR2 sequences are GTSNPN and SVGIG (reference sequence). CDR3 nucleotides: TGTGCCTGGTTTAATGGAACACTGTTTTTT. It encodes CAWFNGTLFF.

The sample holds many counts of this clonotype. The chain joins TRBV20-1 to TRBJ1-1; TRBD1 matches at 12 bases. Trimming took 6 bases from V and 11 from J; bases not matched to a gene: 4. Germline V gene data show CDR1 as DFQATT and CDR2 as SNEGSKA (reference sequence). The CDR3 sequence is 11 residues long. This CDR3 reads CSAQGQGAAFF. The DNA for the CDR3 is TGCAGTGCCCAGGGACAGGGGGCCGCTTTCTTT.

This clonotype was counted at least ten times. The chain has TRBV5-8 and TRBJ2-3; D is uncertain. With 3 bases removed from V and 5 bases from J, the gap between germline ends came to 13 bases. This CDR3 spans 14 amino acids. Germline lookup yields CDR1 SGHTS and CDR2 YDEGEE. In DNA, the CDR3 is TGTGCCAGCAGCTCCTACCTCCGAGGAGATACGCAGTATTTT. Amino acids: CASSSYLRGDTQYF.

This chain links TRBV14 with TRBJ2-7; 7 bases map to TRBD1. Unmatched junction bases numbered 6, after V lost 2 bases and J lost 5 bases. The CDR3 sequence is 14 residues long. Germline V gives CDR1 SGHDN, CDR2 FVKESK. The CDR3 DNA sequence: TGTGCCAGCAGCCAATACCAGGGGGTAAACGAGCAGTACTTC. Protein: CASSQYQGVNEQYF. The full variable domain, in which reference TRBV14 and TRBJ2-7 provide the parts outside the CDR3, is EAGVTQFPSHSVIEKGQTVTLRCDPISGHDNLYWYRRVMGKEIKFLLHFVKESKQDESGMPNNRFLAERTGGTYSTLKVQPAELEDSGVYFCASSQYQGVNEQYFGPGTRLTVT.

About this clonotype itself: No DNA is shown, since the ends of the CDR3 on it are uncertain; the CDR3 is the one TCRdb lists. The chain uses TRBV7-3 and TRBJ1-6; TRBD1 reflects the table's D call only, with no check against the DNA. The CDR3 has 24 amino acids, counting both end residues. Germline V gene lookup returns CDR1 SGHTA and CDR2 FQGTGA. The CDR3 loop is CASSLNSNEKLFFGSGTLNSPLHF.

This clonotype has ten or more counts. Here the CDR3 DNA reads TGCAGTGCTAGAGATAGGCTAGCGGGAGTGAATGAGCAGTTCTTC. The encoded protein is CSARDRLAGVNEQFF. The chain is built from TRBV20-1 and TRBJ2-1; 10 nucleotides align to TRBD2. CDR3 length equals 15 residues. V lost 0 bases to trimming and J lost 7 bases; unmatched junction nucleotides: 6. Germline CDR1 reads DFQATT; CDR2 reads SNEGSKA (reference sequence).

This clonotype came up many times. V is TRBV14 and J is TRBJ2-2; 11 bases line up with TRBD1. Germline trimming cut 1 base from V and 6 bases from J; bases unmatched to any gene: 1. CDR1 and CDR2 (germline): SGHDN, FVKESK. CDR3 length: 15 residues. CDR3 protein: CASSQGTGGSGELFF. The CDR3 region has the DNA TGTGCCAGCAGCCAAGGGACAGGGGGCTCCGGGGAGCTGTTTTTT.

The sample holds one count of this clonotype. The DNA is left out, because the CDR3 cannot be placed on it with certainty; the CDR3 is given as TCRdb lists it. The V gene is TRBV15, the J gene TRBJ2-3; the table gives TRBD1 as D, unverified against the DNA. CDR1 LNHNV and CDR2 YYDKDF come from the germline V gene (reference sequence). The CDR3 spans 22 amino acids, including both terminal residues. CDR3 sequence reads: CAHPEDSSFYICSARPQDTQYF.

The V gene is TRBV29-1, the J gene TRBJ1-2, with D hard to call. CDR1 is SQVTM and CDR2 is ANQGSEA in the germline V gene. This CDR3 region has 11 residues. V shed 6 bases and J shed 6 bases, with 11 bases lying between them. The chain's CDR3 is CSVYSIDGYTF. The CDR3 DNA reads as TGCAGCGTCTACTCAATTGATGGCTACACCTTC.

The chain joins TRBV5-1 to TRBJ2-2; TRBD1 agrees at 10 bases. J lost 2 bases, V lost 1 base, and 8 bases had no gene match. The germline V gene has CDR1 SGHRS and CDR2 YFSETQ. The CDR3 contains 18 residues. The CDR3 coding sequence is TGCGCCAGCAGCTTGATGACAGGGGGCACTGGAAACACCGGGGAGCTGTTTTTT. Protein sequence: CASSLMTGGTGNTGELFF.

The CDR3 spells CSARDYRVSRGYTF. CDR3 DNA sequence: TGCAGTGCTAGAGATTACAGGGTATCGCGTGGCTACACCTTC. The chain combines TRBV20-1 with TRBJ1-2, with D maybe TRBD1 (6 bases). Germline CDR1 is DFQATT and CDR2 is SNEGSKA (reference sequence). The CDR3 totals 14 residues. The V end was cut by 0 bases, the J end by 7 bases, with 15 bases between.

In the case of this clonotype: This could be a read error, since a much larger clone is one nucleotide away. This chain links TRBV10-3 with TRBJ2-1; D is tentatively TRBD1 or TRBD2 (5 bases each). CDR1 and CDR2 (germline): ENHRY, SYGVKD. This CDR3 region has 10 residues. The CDR3 protein is CASREFEQLF. The CDR3, as DNA: TGTGCCAGCAGGGAGTTTGAGCAGCTCTTC.

This clonotype was seen at least ten times. The chain has TRBV29-1 and TRBJ1-3; no clear D. The CDR3 is 12 residues long. Looked up from germline, CDR1 is SQVTM and CDR2 is ANQGSEA. Trimming pared 5 bases from V and 4 bases from J, leaving 9 bases between. The CDR3 reads CSVMLGGNTIYF. The CDR3 coding sequence is TGCAGCGTTATGCTGGGAGGAAACACCATATATTTT.

This clonotype was seen repeatedly, ten times or more. V is TRBV7-3 and J is TRBJ2-2, with TRBD1 identical over 8 bases. The CDR3 contains 15 residues. CDR1 and CDR2 (germline): SGHTA, FQGTGA. Unmatched junction bases numbered 7, after V lost 4 bases and J lost 6 bases. The CDR3 is CASSSRTGNSGELFF. The CDR3 DNA is TGTGCCAGCAGCTCAAGGACAGGGAATTCCGGGGAGCTGTTTTTT.

This clonotype has ten or more counts. Since a much larger clone is just one base distant, this may be a read error. V is TRBV7-2 and J is TRBJ1-2, with 9 bases lining up with TRBD1. CDR1 and CDR2 (germline): SGHTA, FQGNSA. The CDR3 sequence is 15 residues long. The DNA of the CDR3 is TGTGCCAGCAGCTTAGATCGGGGACAGGGCTATGGCTACCCCTTC. Amino acids: CASSLDRGQGYGYPF.

This clonotype was recorded many times. The V and J genes are TRBV11-2 and TRBJ2-2; the match to TRBD2 covers 13 bases. Germline CDR1 reads SGHAT; CDR2 reads FQNNGV. With 5 bases clipped from V and 6 bases from J, the junction kept 9 bases outside the gene matches. The CDR3 covers 17 residues. The CDR3 loop is CASSRGTSGASSGELFF. As DNA, the CDR3 is TGTGCCAGCAGCAGAGGGACTAGCGGGGCCAGCTCCGGGGAGCTGTTTTTT. Variable domain in full (rest from reference TRBV11-2 and TRBJ2-2): EAGVAQSPRYKIIEKRQSVAFWCNPISGHATLYWYQQILGQGPKLLIQFQNNGVVDDSQLPKDRFSAERLKGVDSTLKIQPAKLEDSAVYLCASSRGTSGASSGELFFGEGSRLTVL.

There are many counts of this clonotype. The chain links TRBV20-1 to TRBJ2-3, with D tentatively TRBD2 (5 bases). CDR1 is DFQATT, CDR2 SNEGSKA, per germline (reference sequence). V lost 4 bases and J 0 bases, leaving 23 bases between the germline ends. The CDR3 totals 18 residues. In DNA form, the CDR3 reads TGCAGTGCTATTATCCCCAGCGGAAACACCTTTAGCACAGATACGCAGTATTTT. Protein product: CSAIIPSGNTFSTDTQYF.

This clonotype was recorded at least ten times. A much more abundant neighbour one base away suggests this may be a read error. This rearrangement joins TRBV12-3 or TRBV12-4 to TRBJ2-2; D remains unclear. The CDR3 spans 13 residues. The ends were cut back, 2 bases at V and 7 bases at J, with 8 bases in the middle. For the CDR3, the DNA is TGTGCCAGCAGTTTAAGTCCGGTCGGGGAGCTGTTTTTT. It specifies CASSLSPVGELFF.

At least ten counts were recorded for this clonotype. This chain connects TRBV20-1 to TRBJ2-1, with TRBD1 identical over 11 bases. V lost 5 bases, J lost 6 bases, and 6 bases stayed unmatched. Germline lookup yields CDR1 DFQATT and CDR2 SNEGSKA (reference sequence). The CDR3 runs 14 residues. The CDR3 loop reads CSARDRGSVNEQFF. In DNA form, the CDR3 reads TGCAGTGCTCGGGACAGGGGGTCTGTCAATGAGCAGTTCTTC.

V and J are TRBV5-1 and TRBJ2-7; 7 nucleotides agree with TRBD1. This CDR3 spans 15 amino acids. The germline V gene has CDR1 SGHRS and CDR2 YFSETQ. Trimming cost V 3 bases and J 0 bases; bases outside gene matches: 6. CDR3 amino acids: CASSSRQGRSYEQYF. The CDR3 DNA reads TGCGCCAGCAGCTCGCGACAGGGCCGCTCCTACGAGCAGTACTTC.

Regarding this clonotype: Possible read error: a much larger clone is one base away. The chain carries TRBV20-1 and TRBJ2-1, with D tentatively TRBD1 or TRBD2 (5 bases each). This CDR3 has 12 amino acids. Germline assignment: CDR1 DFQATT and CDR2 SNEGSKA (reference sequence). CDR3 sequence reads: CRIGTQYNEPFF. Here the CDR3 DNA reads TGCAGAATCGGGACCCAGTACAATGAGCCGTTCTTC.

This clonotype was counted ten times or more. The rearrangement uses TRBV28 and TRBJ1-5; 9 positions agree with TRBD1. Germline CDR1 reads MDHEN; CDR2 reads SYDVKM. This CDR3 is built from 17 residues. V shed 8 bases, J shed 5 bases, and the junction held 16 bases outside the gene matches. The CDR3 protein is CASSYPGTGIQDQPQHF. In DNA form, the CDR3 reads TGTGCCAGCTCCTATCCGGGGACAGGGATTCAAGATCAGCCCCAGCATTTT.

This clonotype was found many times. The chain employs TRBV7-9 and TRBJ1-6; 8 bases match TRBD1. Trimming cost V 5 bases and J 8 bases; bases outside gene matches: 5. The germline CDR1 and CDR2 sequences are SEHNR and FQNEAQ (reference sequence). This CDR3 has 14 amino acids. The CDR3 spells CASSPGGLDSPLHF. The CDR3 DNA follows: TGTGCCAGCAGCCCAGGGGGCCTTGATTCACCCCTCCACTTT.

A note on this clonotype: This CDR3 is missing its conserved last phenylalanine or tryptophan, likely due to a read error. The chain employs TRBV12-3 or TRBV12-4 and TRBJ2-1; D is uncertain. The CDR3 contains 15 residues. The germline V and J ends were trimmed by 3 bases and 6 bases, with 15 bases remaining between them. The CDR3 nucleotides are TGTGCCAGCAGTTTCGGAGTCTGGAGTCGCAATGAGCAGTTCCTT. Encoded protein: CASSFGVWSRNEQFL.

In its sample, this clonotype was seen many times. V and J are TRBV20-1 and TRBJ2-3; the D gene could be TRBD1 or TRBD2 (6 bases each). Trimming pared 3 bases from V and 2 bases from J, leaving 18 bases between. Germline CDR1 DFQATT, CDR2 SNEGSKA (reference sequence). The CDR3 spans 16 residues. CDR3 DNA sequence: TGCAGTGCTAGCGGGAGTAGGGGGAAATACACAGATACGCAGTATTTT. Translating it yields CSASGSRGKYTDTQYF.

The chain joins TRBV12-5 to TRBJ1-1; D is perhaps TRBD1 (6 bases). Germline V gene lookup returns CDR1 LGHNT and CDR2 FRNRAP. With 1 base removed from V and 0 bases from J, the gap between germline ends came to 15 bases. CDR3 length: 17 residues. The CDR3 protein is CASGLAGTRTVNTEAFF. The CDR3 nucleotides are TGTGCTAGTGGTTTGGCAGGGACCCGGACAGTGAACACTGAAGCTTTCTTT. Full variable domain (rest looked up from reference TRBV12-5 and TRBJ1-1): DARVTQTPRHKVTEMGQEVTMRCQPILGHNTVFWYRQTMMQGLELLAYFRNRAPLDDSGMPKDRFSAEMPDATLATLKIQPSEPRDSAVYFCASGLAGTRTVNTEAFFGQGTRLTVV.

The table lists this clonotype with many counts. The genes are TRBV12-3 or TRBV12-4 and TRBJ2-5; TRBD2 matches at 13 bases. The CDR3 runs to 17 residues. Unmatched junction bases numbered 8, after V lost 5 bases and J lost 2 bases. The CDR3 protein is CASSLGTSGDFQETQYF. DNA of the CDR3: TGTGCCAGCAGTCTCGGGACTAGCGGGGACTTTCAAGAGACCCAGTACTTC.

In its sample, this clonotype was seen many times. The rearrangement joins TRBV6-6 to TRBJ1-2; no definite D call. V dropped 5 bases and J dropped 3 bases, with 13 bases sitting between them. The length of the CDR3 is 14 residues. Germline-derived CDR1 and CDR2 are MNHNY and SVGAGI (reference sequence). For the CDR3, the DNA is TGTGCCAGCAGTCACCCATTCCGGGACTATGGCTACACCTTC. It specifies CASSHPFRDYGYTF.